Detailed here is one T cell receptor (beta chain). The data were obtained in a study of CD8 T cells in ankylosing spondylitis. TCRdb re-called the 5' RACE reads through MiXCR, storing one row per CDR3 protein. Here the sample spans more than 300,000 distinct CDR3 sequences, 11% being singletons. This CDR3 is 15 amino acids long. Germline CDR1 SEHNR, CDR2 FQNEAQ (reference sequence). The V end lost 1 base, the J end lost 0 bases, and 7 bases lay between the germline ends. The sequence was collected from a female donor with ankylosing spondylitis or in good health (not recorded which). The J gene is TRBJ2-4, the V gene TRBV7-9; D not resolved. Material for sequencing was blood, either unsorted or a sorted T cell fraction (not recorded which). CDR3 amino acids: CASSLGTSAKNIQYF. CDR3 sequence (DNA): TGTGCCAGCAGCTTAGGGACCTCAGCCAAAAACATTCAGTACTTC.